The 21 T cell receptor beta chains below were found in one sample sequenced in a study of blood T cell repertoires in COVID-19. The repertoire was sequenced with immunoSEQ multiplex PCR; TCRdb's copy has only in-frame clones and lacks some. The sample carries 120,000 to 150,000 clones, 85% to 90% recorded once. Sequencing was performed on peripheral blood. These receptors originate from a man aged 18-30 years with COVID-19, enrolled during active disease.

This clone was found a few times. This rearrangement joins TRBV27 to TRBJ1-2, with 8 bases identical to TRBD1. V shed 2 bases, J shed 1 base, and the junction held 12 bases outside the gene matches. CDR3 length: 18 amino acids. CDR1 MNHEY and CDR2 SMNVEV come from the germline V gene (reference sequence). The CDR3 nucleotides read TGTGCCAGCAGTTTACTCCCCACCGGGACAGGAATTAACTATGGCTACACCTTC. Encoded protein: CASSLLPTGTGINYGYTF.

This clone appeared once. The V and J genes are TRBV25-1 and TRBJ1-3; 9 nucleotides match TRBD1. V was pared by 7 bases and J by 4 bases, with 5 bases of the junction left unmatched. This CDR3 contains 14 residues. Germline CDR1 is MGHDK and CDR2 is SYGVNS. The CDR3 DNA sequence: TGTGCCAGCACCGGGACAGGGTACGGAAACACCATATATTTT. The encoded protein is CASTGTGYGNTIYF.

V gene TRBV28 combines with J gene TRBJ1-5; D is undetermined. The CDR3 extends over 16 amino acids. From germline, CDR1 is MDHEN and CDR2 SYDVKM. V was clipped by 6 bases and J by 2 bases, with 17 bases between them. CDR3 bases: TGTGCCAGCAGGCCTCACGGTAGCGGCGGCAATCAGCCCCAGCATTTT. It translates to CASRPHGSGGNQPQHF.

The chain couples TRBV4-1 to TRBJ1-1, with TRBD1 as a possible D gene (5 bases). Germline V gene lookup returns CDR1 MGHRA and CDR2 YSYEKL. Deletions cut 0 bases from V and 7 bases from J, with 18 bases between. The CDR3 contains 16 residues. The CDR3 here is CASSQDIRGNKDEAFF. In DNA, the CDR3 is TGCGCCAGCAGCCAAGATATTAGGGGTAATAAGGATGAAGCTTTCTTT.

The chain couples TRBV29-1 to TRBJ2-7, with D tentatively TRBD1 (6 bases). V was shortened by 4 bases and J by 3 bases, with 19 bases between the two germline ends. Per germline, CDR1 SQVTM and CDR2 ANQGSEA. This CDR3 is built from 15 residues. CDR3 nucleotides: TGCAGCGTTGTCGGTTTGGAGACAGGCCACTACGAGCAGTACTTC. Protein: CSVVGLETGHYEQYF.

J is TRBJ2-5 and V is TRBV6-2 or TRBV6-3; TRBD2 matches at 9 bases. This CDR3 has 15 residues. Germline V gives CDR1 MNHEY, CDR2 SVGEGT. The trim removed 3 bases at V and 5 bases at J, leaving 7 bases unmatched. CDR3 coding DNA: TGTGCCAGCAGTTATGGCGGGAGGGCCGCGGAGACCCAGTACTTC. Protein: CASSYGGRAAETQYF.

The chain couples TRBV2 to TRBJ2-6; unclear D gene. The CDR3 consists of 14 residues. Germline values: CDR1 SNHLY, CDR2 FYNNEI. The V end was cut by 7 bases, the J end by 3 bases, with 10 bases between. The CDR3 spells CASISGNGANVLTF. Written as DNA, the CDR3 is TGTGCCAGCATTTCGGGTAATGGGGCCAACGTCCTGACTTTC. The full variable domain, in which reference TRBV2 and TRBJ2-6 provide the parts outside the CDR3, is EPEVTQTPSHQVTQMGQEVILRCVPISNHLYFYWYRQILGQKVEFLVSFYNNEISEKSEIFDDQFSVERPDGSNFTLKIRSTKLEDSAMYFCASISGNGANVLTFGAGSRLTVL.

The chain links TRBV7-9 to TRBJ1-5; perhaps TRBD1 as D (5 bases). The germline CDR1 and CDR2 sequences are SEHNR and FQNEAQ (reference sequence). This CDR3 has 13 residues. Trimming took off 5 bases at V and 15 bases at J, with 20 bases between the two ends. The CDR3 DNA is TGTGCCAGCAGCGAATTAGGGACTCCTCCGTTGCATTTT. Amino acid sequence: CASSELGTPPLHF. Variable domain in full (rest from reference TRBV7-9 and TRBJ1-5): DTGVSQNPRHKITKRGQNVTFRCDPISEHNRLYWYRQTLGQGPEFLTYFQNEAQLEKSRLLSDRFSAERPKGSFSTLEIQRTEQGDSAMYLCASSELGTPPLHFGDGTRLSIL.

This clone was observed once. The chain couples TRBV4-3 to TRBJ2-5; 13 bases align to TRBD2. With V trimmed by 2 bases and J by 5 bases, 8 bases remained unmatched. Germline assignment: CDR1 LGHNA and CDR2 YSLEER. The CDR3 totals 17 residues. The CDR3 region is CASSQSGTSGNFETQYF. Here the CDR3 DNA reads TGCGCCAGCAGCCAATCTGGGACTAGCGGGAATTTCGAGACCCAGTACTTC.

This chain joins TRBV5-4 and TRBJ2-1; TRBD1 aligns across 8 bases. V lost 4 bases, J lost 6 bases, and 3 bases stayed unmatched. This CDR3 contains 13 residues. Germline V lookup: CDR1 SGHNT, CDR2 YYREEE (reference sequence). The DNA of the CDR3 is TGTGCCAGCAGCCGGACAGGGTCCAATGAGCAGTTCTTC. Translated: CASSRTGSNEQFF. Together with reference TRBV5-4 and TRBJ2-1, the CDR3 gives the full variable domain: ETGVTQSPTHLIKTRGQQVTLRCSSQSGHNTVSWYQQALGQGPQFIFQYYREEENGRGNFPPRFSGLQFPNYSSELNVNALELDDSALYLCASSRTGSNEQFFGPGTRLTVL.

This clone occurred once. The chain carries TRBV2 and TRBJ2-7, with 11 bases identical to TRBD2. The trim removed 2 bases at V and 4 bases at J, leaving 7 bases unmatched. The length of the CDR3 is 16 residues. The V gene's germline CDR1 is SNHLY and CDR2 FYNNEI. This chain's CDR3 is CASSERELAGDYEQYF. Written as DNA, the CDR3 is TGTGCCAGCAGTGAAAGGGAACTAGCGGGAGATTACGAGCAGTACTTC.

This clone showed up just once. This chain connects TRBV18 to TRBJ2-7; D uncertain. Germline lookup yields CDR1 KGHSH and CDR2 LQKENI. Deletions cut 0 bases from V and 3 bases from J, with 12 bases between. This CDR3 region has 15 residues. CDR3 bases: TGTGCCAGCTCACCACCCTTATCCCAGGTCTACGAGCAGTACTTC. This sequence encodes CASSPPLSQVYEQYF.

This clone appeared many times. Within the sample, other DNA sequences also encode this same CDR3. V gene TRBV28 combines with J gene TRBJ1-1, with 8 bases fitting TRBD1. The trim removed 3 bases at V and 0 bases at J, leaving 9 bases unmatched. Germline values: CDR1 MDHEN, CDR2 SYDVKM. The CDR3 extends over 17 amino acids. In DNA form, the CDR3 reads TGTGCCAGCAGTTTGAGTAGGGACAGGTTCATGAACACTGAAGCTTTCTTT. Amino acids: CASSLSRDRFMNTEAFF. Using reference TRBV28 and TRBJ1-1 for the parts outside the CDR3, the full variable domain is DVKVTQSSRYLVKRTGEKVFLECVQDMDHENMFWYRQDPGLGLRLIYFSYDVKMKEKGDIPEGYSVSREKKERFSLILESASTNQTSMYLCASSLSRDRFMNTEAFFGQGTRLTVV.

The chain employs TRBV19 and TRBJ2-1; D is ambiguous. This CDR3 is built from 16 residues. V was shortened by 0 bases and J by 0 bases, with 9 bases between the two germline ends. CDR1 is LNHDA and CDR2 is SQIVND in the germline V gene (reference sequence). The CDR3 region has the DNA TGTGCCAGTAGTATAGATCCTCGGAGCTCCTACAATGAGCAGTTCTTC. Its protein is CASSIDPRSSYNEQFF.

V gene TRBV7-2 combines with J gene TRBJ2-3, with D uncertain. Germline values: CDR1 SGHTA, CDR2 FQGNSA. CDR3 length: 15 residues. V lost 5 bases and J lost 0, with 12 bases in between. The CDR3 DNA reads TGTGCCAGCAGCCTCAGGTTTTCGAGCACAGATACGCAGTATTTT. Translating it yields CASSLRFSSTDTQYF.

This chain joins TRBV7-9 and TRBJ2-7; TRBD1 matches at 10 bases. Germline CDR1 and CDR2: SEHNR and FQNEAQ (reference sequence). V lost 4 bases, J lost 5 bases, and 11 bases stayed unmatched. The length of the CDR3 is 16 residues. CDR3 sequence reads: CASSSGSGTGVHEQYF. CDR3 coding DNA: TGTGCCAGCAGCTCAGGATCCGGGACAGGGGTCCACGAGCAGTACTTC.

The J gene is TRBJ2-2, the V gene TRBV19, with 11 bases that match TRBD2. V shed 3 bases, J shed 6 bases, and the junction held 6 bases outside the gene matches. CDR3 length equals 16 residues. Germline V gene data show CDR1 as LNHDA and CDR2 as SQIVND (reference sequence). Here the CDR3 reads CASSIIAGGPSGELFF. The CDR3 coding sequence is TGTGCCAGTAGTATTATAGCGGGAGGGCCATCCGGGGAGCTGTTTTTT.

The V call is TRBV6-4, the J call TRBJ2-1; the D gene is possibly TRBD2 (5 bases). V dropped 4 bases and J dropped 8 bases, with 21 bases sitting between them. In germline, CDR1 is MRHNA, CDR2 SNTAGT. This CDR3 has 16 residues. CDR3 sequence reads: CASSGGSLRRSDEQFF. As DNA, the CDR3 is TGTGCCAGCAGTGGCGGCAGTTTGAGGAGGAGCGATGAGCAGTTCTTC.

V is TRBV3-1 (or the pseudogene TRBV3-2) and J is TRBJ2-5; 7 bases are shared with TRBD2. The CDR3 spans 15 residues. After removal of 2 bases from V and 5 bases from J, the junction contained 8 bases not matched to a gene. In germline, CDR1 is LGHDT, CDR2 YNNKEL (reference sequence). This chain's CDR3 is CASSQMAGVGETQYF. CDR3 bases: TGTGCCAGCAGCCAAATGGCGGGAGTAGGGGAGACCCAGTACTTC.

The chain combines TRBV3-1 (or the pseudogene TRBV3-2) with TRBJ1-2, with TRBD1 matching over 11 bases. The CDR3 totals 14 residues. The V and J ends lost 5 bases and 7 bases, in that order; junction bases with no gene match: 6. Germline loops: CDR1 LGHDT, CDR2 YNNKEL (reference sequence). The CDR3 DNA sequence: TGTGCCAGCAGCTTCACCGGGACAGGGGGTGGCTACACCTTC. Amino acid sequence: CASSFTGTGGGYTF.

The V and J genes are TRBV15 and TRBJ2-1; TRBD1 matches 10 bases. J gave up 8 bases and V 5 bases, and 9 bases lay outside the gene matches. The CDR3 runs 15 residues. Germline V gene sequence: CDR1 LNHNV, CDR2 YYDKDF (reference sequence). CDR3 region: CATSPRDRGFHEQFF. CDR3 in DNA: TGTGCCACCAGCCCCCGGGACAGGGGTTTCCATGAGCAGTTCTTC.